The clone carrying this TCR beta chain appeared a few times. This sample stems from a study of T-cell reconstitution after alpha-beta-depleted transplantation in children. Preparation of the TCRbeta library was carried out with unique molecular identifiers. TCRdb used MiXCR to reprocess the PCR reads, holding one entry per CDR3 protein. Of some 490,000 distinct CDR3 sequences in the sample, about an eighth are singletons; the top ten hold around 6.1%. This CDR3 has 15 residues. V was pared by 4 bases and J by 4 bases, with 8 bases of the junction left unmatched. Sample: PBMCs from the stem cell graft donor, taken from the stem cell graft. The chain has TRBV12-3 or TRBV12-4 and TRBJ2-7, with 9 bases identical to TRBD2. This clonotype was obtained from a human donor who donated a stem cell graft to a child with combined immunodeficiency. This chain's CDR3 is CASSWALLAGYEQYF. The DNA of the CDR3 is TGTGCCAGCAGTTGGGCCCTGCTAGCGGGGTACGAGCAGTACTTC.